A single sample gave rise to the 16 T cell receptor beta chains below, sequenced in a study of blood T cell repertoires in COVID-19. This table comes from immunoSEQ multiplex PCR, and its TCRdb copy is limited to in-frame clones, with some not included. The data show around 20,000 clones, roughly 86% seen once. Sequencing was carried out using peripheral blood. These receptors originate from a human donor in a cohort sampled during active COVID-19. The donor label of this sample is uncertain.

V usage is TRBV19 and J usage is TRBJ1-2, with 7 bases lining up with TRBD1. Unmatched junction bases numbered 7, after V lost 4 bases and J lost 5 bases. The germline V gene has CDR1 LNHDA and CDR2 SQIVND (reference sequence). The CDR3 spans 14 residues. The CDR3 spells CASSRAGGMYGYTF. DNA of the CDR3: TGTGCCAGTAGTAGGGCAGGGGGTATGTATGGCTACACCTTC.

The chain recombines TRBV30 with TRBJ2-7; D gene unclear. V was cut by 1 base and J by 4 bases, with 11 bases left in between. In germline, CDR1 is GTSNPN, CDR2 SVGIG (reference sequence). The CDR3 has 13 amino acids. The CDR3, as DNA: TGTGCCTGGAGTGCTACAGACCTTTACGAGCAGTACTTC. Residues: CAWSATDLYEQYF.

The chain couples TRBV6-2 or TRBV6-3 to TRBJ1-1; weak D call: TRBD1 (6 bases). Trimming cost V 5 bases and J 5 bases, with 15 bases left between them. This CDR3 region has 14 residues. The germline V gene encodes CDR1 MNHEY and CDR2 SVGEGT. DNA for the CDR3: TGTGCCAGCAGTGAGCAGGGGCCGGGGACTGAAGCTTTCTTT. It codes for CASSEQGPGTEAFF.

This clone was counted a single time. The chain combines TRBV27 with TRBJ2-1, with 7 bases identical to TRBD2. Looked up from germline, CDR1 is MNHEY and CDR2 is SMNVEV (reference sequence). After removal of 5 bases from V and 8 bases from J, the junction contained 15 bases not matched to a gene. The CDR3 consists of 16 residues. CDR3 region: CASSPLLSAGADEQFF. The CDR3 DNA follows: TGTGCCAGCAGTCCCCTCCTTTCTGCGGGAGCCGATGAGCAGTTCTTC.

The V gene is TRBV5-1, the J gene TRBJ1-5, with a weak D call TRBD1 (6 bases). V lost 0 bases to trimming and J lost 7 bases, with 11 bases between them. Germline V lookup: CDR1 SGHRS, CDR2 YFSETQ. This CDR3 has 14 residues. The CDR3 loop is CASSLDGGAQPQHF. CDR3 nucleotides: TGCGCCAGCAGCTTGGACGGGGGGGCCCAGCCCCAGCATTTT.

The chain uses TRBV2 and TRBJ1-2, with TRBD1 as a possible D gene (6 bases). The CDR3 length is 13 residues. Germline CDR1 SNHLY, CDR2 FYNNEI. V lost 0 bases, J lost 6 bases, and 8 bases lay in between. CDR3 amino acids: CASSEARTDGYTF. The CDR3 coding sequence is TGTGCCAGCAGTGAAGCCAGGACAGATGGCTACACCTTC.

This chain joins TRBV7-2 and TRBJ2-1; 7 nucleotides align to TRBD1. CDR3 length equals 16 residues. Unmatched junction bases numbered 11, after V lost 5 bases and J lost 4 bases. Germline CDR1 SGHTA, CDR2 FQGNSA. CDR3 region: CASSPGWGTAYNEQFF. CDR3 nucleotide sequence: TGTGCCAGCAGCCCTGGGTGGGGGACAGCATACAATGAGCAGTTCTTC.

J is TRBJ2-1 and V is TRBV7-8; possibly TRBD1 for D (6 bases). With 4 bases removed from V and 7 bases from J, the gap between germline ends came to 17 bases. Looked up from germline, CDR1 is SGHVS and CDR2 is FQNEAQ. The CDR3 spans 15 residues. CDR3: CASSSHQGRLNEQFF. CDR3 nucleotide sequence: TGTGCCAGCAGCTCCCACCAGGGGCGCCTGAATGAGCAGTTCTTC.

This sequence joins TRBV11-3 and TRBJ2-5, with 12 bases fitting TRBD2. Germline V gene data show CDR1 as SGHNT and CDR2 as YENEEA. The CDR3 is made up of 16 amino acids. After removal of 5 bases from V and 0 bases from J, the junction contained 4 bases not matched to a gene. CDR3 in amino acids: CASSPRTSGNQETQYF. The CDR3 nucleotides read TGTGCCAGCAGCCCCCGGACTAGCGGGAACCAAGAGACCCAGTACTTC.

The DNA of the CDR3 is TGTGCCAGCAGCTTTTTGGGGACTCCTGAGCAGTTCTTC. Protein product: CASSFLGTPEQFF. The J gene is TRBJ2-1, the V gene TRBV11-3; tentative D call: TRBD2 (6 bases). Trimming removed 3 bases from V and 9 bases from J, with 12 bases in between. CDR1 is SGHNT, CDR2 YENEEA, per germline. CDR3 size: 13 residues.

This clone has only one observation. This sequence joins TRBV5-5 and TRBJ2-7; 14 nucleotides align to TRBD2. V shed 4 bases and J 5 bases; nucleotides not matched to a gene: 5. The germline V gene encodes CDR1 SGHKS and CDR2 YYEKEE (reference sequence). CDR3 length equals 15 residues. In DNA, the CDR3 is TGTGCCAGCAGCCAGGGACTAGCGGGAGCTGACGAGCAGTACTTC. The encoded protein is CASSQGLAGADEQYF.

The gene calls are TRBV5-1 and TRBJ1-2; D is perhaps TRBD1 (6 bases). The CDR3 totals 13 residues. Trimming shortened V by 4 bases and J by 3 bases, and 10 bases separated the two germline ends. Germline V CDR1 and CDR2: SGHRS, YFSETQ. CDR3 sequence: CASSTGTYYGYTF. CDR3 coding DNA: TGCGCCAGCAGCACCGGGACATACTATGGCTACACCTTC.

This chain connects TRBV5-8 to TRBJ2-6; 7 bases map to TRBD1. The CDR3 loop spans 15 amino acids. The V gene end was trimmed by 3 bases and the J gene end by 1 base; junction bases not matched to a gene: 1. Germline lookup yields CDR1 SGHTS and CDR2 YDEGEE. The CDR3 coding sequence is TGTGCCAGCAGCTGGGACAGTTCTGGGGCCAACGTCCTGACTTTC. Translated, it gives CASSWDSSGANVLTF.

The rearrangement links TRBV30 to TRBJ2-2; TRBD2 agrees at 8 bases. Per germline, CDR1 GTSNPN and CDR2 SVGIG (reference sequence). CDR3 length: 15 amino acids. V was clipped by 1 base and J by 4 bases; unmatched bases: 5. DNA of the CDR3: TGTGCCTGGAGTGCTACTAGCGGACCCACCGGGGAGCTGTTTTTT. Encoded protein: CAWSATSGPTGELFF.

This clone was counted only a few times. J is TRBJ2-2 and V is TRBV5-1, with 7 bases matching TRBD2. The CDR3 has 14 residues. CDR1 and CDR2 (germline): SGHRS, YFSETQ. V was pared by 1 base and J by 6 bases, with 3 bases of the junction left unmatched. The CDR3 here is CASSLFSGSGELFF. The DNA for the CDR3 is TGCGCCAGCAGCTTGTTTAGCGGGTCCGGGGAGCTGTTTTTT.

This chain joins TRBV19 and TRBJ2-1, with 7 positions matching TRBD2. CDR1 is LNHDA, CDR2 SQIVND, per germline (reference sequence). CDR3 length: 12 residues. Unmatched junction bases numbered 3, after V lost 9 bases and J lost 4 bases. CDR3 DNA sequence: TGTGCCAGCCGGCGGGGGTACAATGAGCAGTTCTTC. This sequence encodes CASRRGYNEQFF.